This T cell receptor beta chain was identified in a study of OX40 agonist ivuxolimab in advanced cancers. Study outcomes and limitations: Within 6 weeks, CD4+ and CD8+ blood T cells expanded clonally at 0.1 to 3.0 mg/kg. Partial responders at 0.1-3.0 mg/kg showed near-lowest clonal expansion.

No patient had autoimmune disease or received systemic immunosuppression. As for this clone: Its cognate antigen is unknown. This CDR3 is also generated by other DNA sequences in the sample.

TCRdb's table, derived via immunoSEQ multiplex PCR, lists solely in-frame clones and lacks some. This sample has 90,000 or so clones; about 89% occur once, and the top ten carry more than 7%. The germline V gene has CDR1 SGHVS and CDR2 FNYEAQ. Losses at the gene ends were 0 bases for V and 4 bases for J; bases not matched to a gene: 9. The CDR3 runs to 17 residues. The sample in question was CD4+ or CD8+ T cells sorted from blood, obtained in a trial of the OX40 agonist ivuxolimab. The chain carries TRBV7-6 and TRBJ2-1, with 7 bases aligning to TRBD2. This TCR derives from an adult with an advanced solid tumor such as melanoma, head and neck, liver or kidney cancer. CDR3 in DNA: TGTGCCAGCAGCTTAGCTTTGACTAGCAGGGCTTACAATGAGCAGTTCTTC. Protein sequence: CASSLALTSRAYNEQFF.